This TCR beta chain was sequenced in a study of T cells in Graves' hyperthyroidism and ophthalmopathy. Across the whole study: At the time of initial diagnosis and before any treatment, peripheral blood was collected. Findings of the study overall: The majority of expanded thyroid clonotypes above 0.001 also appeared in blood. A median around six months before onset, the model predicted ophthalmopathy.

As to this clonotype: What it binds is not known.

Template material for amplifying TCR beta CDR3 regions consisted of RNA transcripts. HTBI primers were used for first-round RT-PCR of the TCR CDR3. One entry per CDR3 protein results from TCRdb running MiXCR on the multiplex PCR reads. Here the sample spans hundreds of thousands of distinct CDR3 sequences, about 14% being singletons. This CDR3 spans 12 amino acids. The V gene lost 3 bases and the J gene lost 4 bases, with 9 bases spanning the gap. Germline V lookup: CDR1 DFQATT, CDR2 SNEGSKA (reference sequence). Pregnant or lactating patients were excluded, as were those with uncontrolled infection or other autoimmune disease.

The material sequenced was blood. The gene calls are TRBV20-1 and TRBJ1-2; D is undetermined. This clonotype was sampled from a woman aged 50 to 65 with Graves' ophthalmopathy. CDR3 protein: CSASEGPYGYTF. DNA of the CDR3: TGCAGTGCTAGTGAGGGCCCCTATGGCTACACCTTC.